The source of this T cell receptor (beta chain) is a study of blood T cell repertoires in COVID-19. On the study more broadly: T cells, B-cell-depleted T cells, or PBMCs provided the cDNA or gDNA that served as material.

The V end lost 2 bases, the J end lost 2 bases, and 8 bases lay between the germline ends. This CDR3 has 13 residues. CDR1 is SGHDT, CDR2 YYEEEE, per germline. Sequenced by immunoSEQ multiplex PCR; TCRdb stores in-frame clones only, minus some. Of about 60,000 clones listed, approximately 80% are singletons. The receptor's source is a man aged 25 to 45 with COVID-19, enrolled during active disease. The sequenced sample consisted of peripheral blood. The chain uses TRBV5-6 and TRBJ2-7; D is perhaps TRBD1 (5 bases). The CDR3 spells CASSLGDPYEQYF. The CDR3 DNA sequence: TGTGCCAGCAGCTTAGGGGATCCCTACGAGCAGTACTTC.